This section outlines one TCR beta chain sequence together with its context. Its antigen remains unknown. Germline-derived CDR1 and CDR2 are SGHTA and FQGNSA. The CDR3 runs 14 residues. The J segment lost 2 bases and the V segment lost 5 bases, leaving 4 bases of the junction unmatched. With 10-nucleotide random UMIs, 5'RACE was used to make the cDNA. In TCRdb, the 5' RACE reads were re-called with MiXCR into one record per CDR3 protein. Here the sample spans about 66,000 distinct CDR3 sequences, roughly 4.8% being singletons. The starting material, 2 million PBMCs stored at -80 C, gave rise to the unsorted libraries. This sample is drawn from a study of neurological immune-mediated disorders. Study-level findings and limits: One related-CDR3 cluster, which may be a signature, held the repertoires of 18 of 34 multiple sclerosis patients after phylogenetic grouping.

V usage is TRBV7-2 and J usage is TRBJ2-7; TRBD2 matches 9 bases. The sample consisted of PBMCs. The origin of this receptor is a woman in her seventies with multiple sclerosis. CDR3 sequence: CASSPSGTAYEQYF. In DNA, the CDR3 is TGTGCCAGCAGCCCTAGCGGGACTGCCTACGAGCAGTACTTC.